The 22 T cell receptor beta chains below were found in one sample sequenced in a study of response to subunit inactivated influenza vaccine. TCRdb processed the RT-PCR reads anew with MiXCR; each CDR3 protein has one entry. The sample includes about 190,000 distinct CDR3 sequences, under 15% of them seen just once. The specimen was CD8+ T cells sorted from PBMCs, collected 4 to 6 days after vaccination. The receptor set was obtained from a man between 50 and 59 years old who received an inactivated influenza vaccine.

This clonotype was observed a few times. This rearrangement joins TRBV7-9 to TRBJ2-5; D may be TRBD1 (6 bases). The CDR3 is 14 residues long. Germline V CDR1 and CDR2: SEHNR, FQNEAQ (reference sequence). V lost 5 bases and J 7 bases, leaving 17 bases between the germline ends. CDR3 sequence: CASSPIEGVVTQYF. The CDR3 nucleotides are TGTGCCAGCAGCCCAATTGAGGGGGTTGTGACCCAGTACTTC.

This clonotype came up a few times. The chain has TRBV28 and TRBJ2-7, with a possible D match to TRBD1 (6 bases). CDR1 is MDHEN and CDR2 is SYDVKM in the germline V gene. The CDR3 covers 14 residues. Deletions cut 4 bases from V and 5 bases from J, with 15 bases between. The CDR3 reads CASSWYGPGDEQYF. CDR3 nucleotide sequence: TGTGCCAGCAGTTGGTACGGGCCAGGGGACGAGCAGTACTTC.

This clonotype was seen a handful of times. The chain joins TRBV12-3 or TRBV12-4 to TRBJ2-1; 7 nucleotides align to TRBD2. The CDR3 consists of 14 residues. V shed 5 bases and J 4 bases; nucleotides not matched to a gene: 5. The CDR3 sequence is CASSASGKYNEQFF. The CDR3 DNA is TGTGCCAGCAGTGCGAGCGGGAAATACAATGAGCAGTTCTTC.

On this clonotype: A junction end diverges from the germline sequence, so it may reflect a read error. The genes are TRBV12-3 or TRBV12-4 and TRBJ2-3; D unclear. The CDR3 length is 13 residues. The CDR3 DNA is TGTGCCATCAGTTTAGCAGAGACCAATACGCAGTATTTT. Residues: CAISLAETNTQYF.

The sample holds a few counts of this clonotype. One end of the junction fails to match germline, which may point to a read error. The chain has TRBV7-7 and TRBJ2-3, with D perhaps given as TRBD1 or TRBD2 (5 bases each). From germline, CDR1 is SSHAT and CDR2 FNYEAQ (reference sequence). This CDR3 spans 17 amino acids. The CDR3 loop reads CASSLVPLGQGADTQYF. CDR3 coding DNA: TGTGCTAGCAGCTTAGTTCCTTTGGGTCAGGGAGCAGATACGCAGTATTTT.

The rearrangement joins TRBV7-2 to TRBJ2-1; TRBD2 is a possible D gene (6 bases). CDR3 size: 12 residues. V lost 5 bases, J lost 11 bases, and 13 bases lay in between. Germline lookup yields CDR1 SGHTA and CDR2 FQGNSA. CDR3 in DNA: TGTGCCAGCAGCCCCGGGGGATTTAAGCAGTTCTTC. Translation: CASSPGGFKQFF.

This clonotype was detected only a few times. The V call is TRBV28, the J call TRBJ1-3; no definite D call. CDR1 MDHEN and CDR2 SYDVKM come from the germline V gene. The CDR3 sequence is 12 residues long. Trimming shortened V by 7 bases and J by 6 bases, and 10 bases separated the two germline ends. The CDR3 region has the DNA TGTGCCAGCACTGAGTACCAAAACACCATATATTTT. It yields the protein CASTEYQNTIYF.

This clonotype came up many times. The rearrangement joins TRBV28 to TRBJ2-3, with 8 bases fitting TRBD2. Germline V gene data show CDR1 as MDHEN and CDR2 as SYDVKM. The CDR3 is 17 amino acids. The junction had 10 bases not matched to a gene; V was cut back by 3 bases and J by 2 bases. This chain's CDR3 is CASSFPLERGNTDTQYF. The CDR3 bases are TGTGCCAGCAGTTTCCCCCTTGAGCGGGGGAACACAGATACGCAGTATTTT.

The chain recombines TRBV28 with TRBJ2-3, with D possibly matching TRBD2 (5 bases). Germline V gives CDR1 MDHEN, CDR2 SYDVKM. The CDR3 has 15 amino acids. V lost 3 bases to trimming and J lost 4 bases, with 14 bases between them. For the CDR3, the DNA is TGTGCCAGCAGTTTGTTTACGTCGGGGTCAGATACGCAGTATTTT. It is translated as CASSLFTSGSDTQYF. The whole variable domain, remainder taken from reference TRBV28 and TRBJ2-3, is DVKVTQSSRYLVKRTGEKVFLECVQDMDHENMFWYRQDPGLGLRLIYFSYDVKMKEKGDIPEGYSVSREKKERFSLILESASTNQTSMYLCASSLFTSGSDTQYFGPGTRLTVL.

The chain uses TRBV6-5 and TRBJ2-1; no reliable D call. Germline V gene data show CDR1 as MNHEY and CDR2 as SVGAGI. The CDR3 is 13 amino acids. V lost 0 bases to trimming and J lost 9 bases, with 9 bases between them. The CDR3 spells CASSYSIVGEQFF. DNA of the CDR3: TGTGCCAGCAGTTACTCGATTGTTGGTGAGCAGTTCTTC.

This clonotype was seen only a few times. The CDR3 DNA is TGCAGTGCTAGACACAGGGGGCAATACGAGCAGTACTTC. Its translation is CSARHRGQYEQYF. The rearrangement links TRBV20-1 to TRBJ2-7; 9 bases fit TRBD1. CDR3 length: 13 amino acids. Trimming cost V 2 bases and J 4 bases; bases outside gene matches: 3. CDR1 DFQATT and CDR2 SNEGSKA come from the germline V gene (reference sequence).

This clonotype was counted many times. The V call is TRBV6-1, the J call TRBJ2-1; 8 bases align to TRBD2. Trimming removed 5 bases from V and 8 bases from J; junction bases left unmatched: 17. Germline V gene sequence: CDR1 MNHNS, CDR2 SASEGT. CDR3 size: 17 residues. The CDR3 sequence is CASSLISGGIPLDEQFF. The CDR3 DNA reads as TGTGCCAGCAGTCTCATTTCGGGGGGGATACCTTTAGATGAGCAGTTCTTC.

The chain joins TRBV25-1 to TRBJ2-1; D possibly corresponds to TRBD2 (6 bases). There are 14 residues in the CDR3. Trimming left V 1 base short and J 8 bases short, with 12 bases between. Germline CDR1 MGHDK, CDR2 SYGVNS. CDR3 sequence reads: CASSEFGGGYEQFF. Here the CDR3 DNA reads TGTGCCAGCAGTGAATTTGGAGGAGGGTATGAGCAGTTCTTC.

The V call is TRBV7-6, the J call TRBJ2-7; D is perhaps TRBD1 (6 bases). V lost 0 bases to trimming and J lost 6 bases, with 12 bases between them. The CDR3 consists of 14 residues. Germline CDR1 is SGHVS and CDR2 is FNYEAQ. The DNA of the CDR3 is TGTGCCAGCAGCTTAGCGTCAGGGGCGGGCGAGCAGTACTTC. This sequence encodes CASSLASGAGEQYF.

This clonotype was observed a few times. The genes are TRBV13 and TRBJ2-1; perhaps TRBD1 as D (6 bases). The length of the CDR3 is 15 residues. Trimming left V 3 bases short and J 2 bases short, with 11 bases between. The V gene's germline CDR1 is PRHDT and CDR2 FYEKMQ (reference sequence). CDR3 sequence: CASSFNRDAYNEQFF. For the CDR3, the DNA is TGTGCCAGCAGCTTCAACAGGGATGCCTACAATGAGCAGTTCTTC.

The chain couples TRBV6-2 or TRBV6-3 to TRBJ2-1; 10 nucleotides align to TRBD2. The CDR3 runs to 16 residues. The V segment lost 0 bases and the J segment 4 bases; nucleotides outside the gene matches: 3. From germline, CDR1 is MNHEY and CDR2 SVGEGT. The CDR3 loop reads CASSYSETSGYNEQFF. CDR3 in DNA: TGTGCCAGCAGTTACTCCGAGACTAGCGGGTACAATGAGCAGTTCTTC.

This clonotype was picked up a small number of times. V gene TRBV5-6 combines with J gene TRBJ2-3, with TRBD2 matching over 7 bases. The V segment lost 0 bases and the J segment 0 bases; nucleotides outside the gene matches: 4. The germline CDR1 and CDR2 sequences are SGHDT and YYEEEE. The CDR3 loop spans 16 amino acids. The CDR3 nucleotides are TGTGCCAGCAGCTTGGTTCCAGCGGGGAGCACAGATACGCAGTATTTT. It translates to CASSLVPAGSTDTQYF.

In its sample, this clonotype was seen a few times. The chain is built from TRBV20-1 and TRBJ1-1; D call uncertain. Between the trimmed V and J ends, which lost 3 bases and 0 bases, there was a span of 8 bases. The CDR3 has 13 residues. Germline-derived CDR1 and CDR2 are DFQATT and SNEGSKA (reference sequence). The CDR3 nucleotides are TGCAGTGCTAGTGCAGGCCTGAACACTGAAGCTTTCTTT. It yields the protein CSASAGLNTEAFF.

Only one count was recorded for this clonotype. This chain connects TRBV6-5 to TRBJ2-3, with D uncertain. The CDR3 runs to 13 residues. Germline CDR1 is MNHEY and CDR2 is SVGAGI. Trimming stripped 2 bases from V and 3 bases from J, with 6 bases between. This chain's CDR3 is CASSYVQTDTQYF. The DNA for the CDR3 is TGTGCCAGCAGTTACGTACAAACAGATACGCAGTATTTT.

The chain recombines TRBV20-1 with TRBJ2-5; 7 bases align to TRBD2. J lost 2 bases, V lost 4 bases, and 7 bases had no gene match. Germline V CDR1 and CDR2: DFQATT, SNEGSKA (reference sequence). The CDR3 spans 14 residues. This chain's CDR3 is CSAIPLAEQETQYF. The CDR3 DNA follows: TGCAGTGCTATCCCTCTAGCGGAGCAAGAGACCCAGTACTTC.

This clonotype was observed a single time. The V gene is TRBV28, the J gene TRBJ2-7; D unclear. Germline V lookup: CDR1 MDHEN, CDR2 SYDVKM. This CDR3 contains 14 residues. V shed 5 bases and J shed 1 base, with 12 bases lying between them. The CDR3 region has the DNA TGTGCCAGCAGTCCTGACCTGGGGTCCTACGAGCAGTACTTC. This gives the protein CASSPDLGSYEQYF.

In this sample, this clonotype turned up a few times. The chain carries TRBV20-1 and TRBJ1-2; no firm D call. Germline loops: CDR1 DFQATT, CDR2 SNEGSKA (reference sequence). This CDR3 has 19 residues. V was trimmed by 2 bases and J by 1 base, leaving 26 bases between them. Written as DNA, the CDR3 is TGCAGTGCTAGACTATATCCAAGGGAGGTCCAGGTGTATAACTATGGCTACACCTTC. This gives the protein CSARLYPREVQVYNYGYTF.